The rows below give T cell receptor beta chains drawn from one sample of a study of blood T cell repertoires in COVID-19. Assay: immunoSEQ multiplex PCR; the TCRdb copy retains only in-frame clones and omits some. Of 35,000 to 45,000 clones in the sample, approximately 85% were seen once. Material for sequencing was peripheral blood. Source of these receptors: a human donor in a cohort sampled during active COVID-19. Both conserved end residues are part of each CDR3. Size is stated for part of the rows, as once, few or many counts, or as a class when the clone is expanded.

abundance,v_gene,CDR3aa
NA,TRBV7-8,CASSLGGNAYEQYF
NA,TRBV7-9,CASSPGWPVVYEQYF
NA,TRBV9,CASSPDAGVHTEAFF
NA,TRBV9,CASSVGVGATEAFF
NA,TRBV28,CASRQEFTGELFF
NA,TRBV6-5,CASGLPGAANEKLFF
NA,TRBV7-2,CASSFAGTPYNEQFF
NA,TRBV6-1,CASSEWESYGYTF
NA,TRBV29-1,CSVEDRERGGDTQYF
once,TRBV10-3,CAISEVGGEQYF
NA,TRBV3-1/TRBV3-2,CASSQRRGDNSPLHF
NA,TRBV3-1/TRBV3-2,CASSLLGGPQHF
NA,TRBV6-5,CASRHYRDANEQYF
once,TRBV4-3,CASSREPGQSPQPQHF